Following are 13 T cell receptor beta chains from one sample sequenced in a study of T cell responses to AZD1222 COVID-19 vaccine. Method: immunoSEQ multiplex PCR; TCRdb's copy keeps in-frame clones and lacks some. The data hold 150,000 to 160,000 clones, with around 89% observed a single time. Material: peripheral blood, obtained on day 0 of AZD1222 vaccination. Receptor source: an adult in good health.

CDR3 in DNA: TGTGCCAGCAGTGAACTCGGGGGGGAGACAGATACGCAGTATTTT. It codes for CASSELGGETDTQYF. The V gene is TRBV6-1, the J gene TRBJ2-3, with 8 bases lining up with TRBD2. The CDR3 consists of 15 residues. V shed 2 bases, J shed 3 bases, and the junction held 4 bases outside the gene matches. Germline V lookup: CDR1 MNHNS, CDR2 SASEGT.

The chain is built from TRBV18 and TRBJ2-7; 8 bases match TRBD1. Germline V lookup: CDR1 KGHSH, CDR2 LQKENI. Trimming cost V 6 bases and J 0 bases; bases outside gene matches: 7. This CDR3 has 15 residues. Here the CDR3 reads CASSQGQGTSYEQYF. DNA of the CDR3: TGTGCCAGCTCTCAAGGACAGGGCACCTCCTACGAGCAGTACTTC.

The chain combines TRBV29-1 with TRBJ1-2; the D gene is possibly TRBD1 (5 bases). V lost 4 bases and J lost 4, with 7 bases in between. Germline V lookup: CDR1 SQVTM, CDR2 ANQGSEA. This CDR3 has 11 residues. CDR3 sequence: CSVAQGYGYTF. CDR3 nucleotides: TGCAGCGTTGCCCAGGGCTATGGCTACACCTTC.

The rearrangement uses TRBV2 and TRBJ1-5; 7 nucleotides agree with TRBD1. The CDR3 length is 15 residues. Trimming cost V 4 bases and J 2 bases; bases outside gene matches: 5. The V gene's germline CDR1 is SNHLY and CDR2 FYNNEI. The CDR3 sequence: CASSAQGFGNQPQHF. Written as DNA, the CDR3 is TGTGCCAGCAGTGCACAGGGGTTTGGCAATCAGCCCCAGCATTTT.

The chain carries TRBV2 and TRBJ2-7, with D perhaps matching TRBD2 (6 bases). The CDR3 runs to 15 residues. Trimming removed 9 bases at V and 3 bases at J, with 21 bases between. CDR1 is SNHLY and CDR2 is FYNNEI in the germline V gene. The CDR3: CASADRGSRFYEQYF. As DNA, the CDR3 is TGTGCCAGTGCGGACCGGGGGAGTCGCTTCTACGAGCAGTACTTC.

The chain links TRBV9 to TRBJ2-7; D possibly uses TRBD1 or TRBD2 (5 bases each). Germline V gene data show CDR1 as SGDLS and CDR2 as YYNGEE. Trimming left V 2 bases short and J 5 bases short, with 11 bases between. This CDR3 is built from 13 residues. The CDR3 region is CASSVGVINEQYF. The CDR3 DNA reads as TGTGCCAGCAGCGTGGGGGTTATCAACGAGCAGTACTTC.

The chain carries TRBV7-9 and TRBJ1-6; tentatively, D is TRBD1 (6 bases). CDR1 and CDR2 (germline): SEHNR, FQNEAQ (reference sequence). The CDR3 has 13 amino acids. The ends were cut back, 8 bases at V and 8 bases at J, with 13 bases in the middle. CDR3 in DNA: TGTGCCAGCGGCAGGGGTACGGATTCACCCCTCCACTTT. Residues: CASGRGTDSPLHF.

This chain links TRBV19 with TRBJ1-1, with D tentatively TRBD1 (5 bases). There are 13 residues in the CDR3. Per the germline V gene, CDR1 is LNHDA and CDR2 is SQIVND (reference sequence). V lost 5 bases and J 10 bases, leaving 17 bases between the germline ends. In DNA, the CDR3 is TGTGCCAGTAGTTCCACGGGGACCGTCGGAGCTTTCTTT. It codes for CASSSTGTVGAFF.

The J gene is TRBJ1-1, the V gene TRBV5-6; D may be TRBD1 (5 bases). This CDR3 is built from 16 residues. The germline gives CDR1 SGHDT, CDR2 YYEEEE. With 3 bases removed from V and 4 bases from J, the gap between germline ends came to 19 bases. The CDR3 reads CASSWADRAGITEAFF. Written as DNA, the CDR3 is TGTGCCAGCAGCTGGGCGGATAGAGCAGGGATCACTGAAGCTTTCTTT.

The chain is built from TRBV4-3 and TRBJ1-2, with D perhaps matching TRBD1 (5 bases). Germline CDR1 LGHNA, CDR2 YSLEER. The CDR3 consists of 16 residues. With 1 base removed from V and 7 bases from J, the gap between germline ends came to 19 bases. CDR3 region: CASSQAVDTNRGGYTF. CDR3 sequence (DNA): TGCGCCAGCAGCCAAGCCGTGGACACCAACCGTGGTGGCTACACCTTC.

This clone was found a few times. The chain joins TRBV9 to TRBJ2-1, with TRBD2 identical over 11 bases. CDR1 is SGDLS and CDR2 is YYNGEE in the germline V gene. This CDR3 region has 16 residues. Trimming removed 0 bases from V and 4 bases from J; junction bases left unmatched: 3. CDR3 loop: CASSVATSGGYNEQFF. The CDR3 DNA reads TGTGCCAGCAGCGTAGCTACTAGCGGGGGTTACAATGAGCAGTTCTTC.

The J gene is TRBJ1-2, the V gene TRBV14; TRBD1 might be the D (5 bases). V lost 4 bases, J lost 4 bases, and 10 bases lay in between. The CDR3 is 13 amino acids. Looked up from germline, CDR1 is SGHDN and CDR2 is FVKESK. The CDR3 sequence: CASSRTGSYGYTF. CDR3 DNA: TGTGCCAGCAGCCGCACAGGATCCTATGGCTACACCTTC.

The rearrangement uses TRBV7-2 and TRBJ2-7, with 12 bases that match TRBD1. The junction had 11 bases not matched to a gene; V was cut back by 2 bases and J by 6 bases. The CDR3 totals 17 residues. The germline V gene encodes CDR1 SGHTA and CDR2 FQGNSA. CDR3 in amino acids: CASSLPGGTGGSREQYF. The DNA of the CDR3 is TGTGCCAGCAGCTTACCCGGGGGGACAGGGGGCTCGCGCGAGCAGTACTTC.